This entry lists 5 T cell receptor beta chains sequenced from one sample in a study of blood T cell repertoires in COVID-19. Clones were sequenced by immunoSEQ multiplex PCR, and TCRdb holds only the in-frame ones, with some missing. This repertoire shows under 350,000 clones, roughly 85% found once; its top ten account for about 11%. Sequencing input: peripheral blood. Receptors were obtained from a woman aged 70-85 years with acute or convalescent COVID-19.

The chain links TRBV10-1 to TRBJ2-1; D might be TRBD2 (6 bases). Trimming took off 5 bases at V and 6 bases at J, with 23 bases between the two ends. Germline V gives CDR1 WNHNN, CDR2 SYGVQD (reference sequence). This CDR3 region has 17 residues. Here the CDR3 reads CASSPRRGAGGRNEQFF. CDR3 DNA: TGCGCCAGCAGTCCACGACGAGGGGCCGGGGGACGCAATGAGCAGTTCTTC.

The J gene is TRBJ1-2, the V gene TRBV6-6; D is unclear. The germline gives CDR1 MNHNY, CDR2 SVGAGI (reference sequence). CDR3 length: 12 residues. V was pared by 8 bases and J by 4 bases, with 11 bases between. In DNA, the CDR3 is TGTGCCAGCGCGTTGTCGGTCTATGGCTACACCTTC. Its protein product is CASALSVYGYTF.

The gene calls are TRBV21-1 and TRBJ1-5; the table assigns TRBD1, which was not confirmed against the DNA. TRBV21-1 is given as a pseudogene. The CDR3 is 15 residues long. CDR3 loop: CASPAGQGWDQPQHF. CDR3 DNA: TGTGCCAGTCCAGCCGGGCAGGGCTGGGATCAGCCCCAGCATTTT.

The rearrangement links TRBV15 to TRBJ1-2; a possible D gene is TRBD1 (6 bases). The germline CDR1 and CDR2 sequences are LNHNV and YYDKDF (reference sequence). Trimming cost V 3 bases and J 6 bases, with 20 bases left between them. The CDR3 has 16 residues. CDR3 nucleotides: TGTGCCACCAGCAGGGGAATGAACAGGGAATTGAATGGCTACACCTTC. Amino acids: CATSRGMNRELNGYTF.

The rearrangement uses TRBV2 and TRBJ2-5; 8 nucleotides line up with TRBD1. This CDR3 spans 14 amino acids. CDR1 is SNHLY and CDR2 is FYNNEI in the germline V gene. V trimming: 4 bases; J trimming: 5 bases; junction bases outside the gene matches: 6. CDR3 region: CASSGTGNAETQYF. The CDR3 region has the DNA TGTGCCAGCAGTGGGACAGGGAATGCGGAGACCCAGTACTTC.